The 5 T cell receptor beta chains below come from one sample, sequenced in a study of blood T cell repertoires in COVID-19. TCRdb keeps only in-frame clones here, not all; method: immunoSEQ multiplex PCR. The repertoire holds more than 250,000 clones, with roughly 87% as singletons. The sample consisted of peripheral blood. The receptors were gathered from a human donor in a cohort sampled during active COVID-19.

The rearrangement uses TRBV5-1 and TRBJ2-5; 8 positions match TRBD1. The germline gives CDR1 SGHRS, CDR2 YFSETQ. The J segment lost 3 bases and the V segment lost 1 base, leaving 8 bases of the junction unmatched. This CDR3 has 16 amino acids. CDR3 sequence reads: CASSLRARGREETQYF. CDR3 DNA sequence: TGCGCCAGCAGCTTGCGGGCCAGGGGGCGCGAAGAGACCCAGTACTTC.

The V call is TRBV29-1, the J call TRBJ1-2; no firm D call. Germline V gene data show CDR1 as SQVTM and CDR2 as ANQGSEA. The CDR3 extends over 11 amino acids. V shed 6 bases and J shed 8 bases, with 13 bases lying between them. CDR3 loop: CSVSRRWGYTF. DNA for the CDR3: TGCAGCGTGTCTCGCCGGTGGGGCTACACCTTC. The complete variable domain, with remaining parts taken from reference TRBV29-1 and TRBJ1-2, reads SAVISQKPSRDICQRGTSLTIQCQVDSQVTMMFWYRQQPGQSLTLIATANQGSEATYESGFVIDKFPISRPNLTFSTLTVSNMSPEDSSIYLCSVSRRWGYTFGSGTRLTVV.

The chain carries TRBV7-9 and TRBJ2-7; 8 bases line up with TRBD2. The ends lost 6 bases at V and 4 bases at J; junction bases unmatched: 11. The CDR3 covers 15 residues. CDR1 is SEHNR and CDR2 is FQNEAQ in the germline V gene (reference sequence). In nucleotides, the CDR3 is TGTGCCAGCAGAAATCAAGCGGGAGAAGAATACGAGCAGTACTTC. Translation: CASRNQAGEEYEQYF. Full variable domain (rest looked up from reference TRBV7-9 and TRBJ2-7): DTGVSQNPRHKITKRGQNVTFRCDPISEHNRLYWYRQTLGQGPEFLTYFQNEAQLEKSRLLSDRFSAERPKGSFSTLEIQRTEQGDSAMYLCASRNQAGEEYEQYFGPGTRLTVT.

V and J are TRBV7-9 and TRBJ2-7; D perhaps matches TRBD1 (7 bases). The CDR3 contains 14 residues. V lost 1 base, J lost 7 bases, and 14 bases lay in between. CDR1 is SEHNR, CDR2 FQNEAQ, per germline (reference sequence). DNA for the CDR3: TGTGCCAGCAGCTTAGGGCAGGGGGGAGAGGAGCAGTACTTC. Translated, it gives CASSLGQGGEEQYF.

CDR3 residues: CASSQGGHCSGGTDTQYF. The CDR3, as DNA: TGTGCCAGCAGCCAAGGGGGGCATTGCAGTGGGGGCACAGATACGCAGTATTTT. The V call is TRBV3-1 (or the pseudogene TRBV3-2), the J call TRBJ2-3, with D maybe TRBD1 (6 bases). V shed 1 base and J shed 1 base, with 18 bases lying between them. Germline V lookup: CDR1 LGHDT, CDR2 YNNKEL (reference sequence). The CDR3 is 18 amino acids.